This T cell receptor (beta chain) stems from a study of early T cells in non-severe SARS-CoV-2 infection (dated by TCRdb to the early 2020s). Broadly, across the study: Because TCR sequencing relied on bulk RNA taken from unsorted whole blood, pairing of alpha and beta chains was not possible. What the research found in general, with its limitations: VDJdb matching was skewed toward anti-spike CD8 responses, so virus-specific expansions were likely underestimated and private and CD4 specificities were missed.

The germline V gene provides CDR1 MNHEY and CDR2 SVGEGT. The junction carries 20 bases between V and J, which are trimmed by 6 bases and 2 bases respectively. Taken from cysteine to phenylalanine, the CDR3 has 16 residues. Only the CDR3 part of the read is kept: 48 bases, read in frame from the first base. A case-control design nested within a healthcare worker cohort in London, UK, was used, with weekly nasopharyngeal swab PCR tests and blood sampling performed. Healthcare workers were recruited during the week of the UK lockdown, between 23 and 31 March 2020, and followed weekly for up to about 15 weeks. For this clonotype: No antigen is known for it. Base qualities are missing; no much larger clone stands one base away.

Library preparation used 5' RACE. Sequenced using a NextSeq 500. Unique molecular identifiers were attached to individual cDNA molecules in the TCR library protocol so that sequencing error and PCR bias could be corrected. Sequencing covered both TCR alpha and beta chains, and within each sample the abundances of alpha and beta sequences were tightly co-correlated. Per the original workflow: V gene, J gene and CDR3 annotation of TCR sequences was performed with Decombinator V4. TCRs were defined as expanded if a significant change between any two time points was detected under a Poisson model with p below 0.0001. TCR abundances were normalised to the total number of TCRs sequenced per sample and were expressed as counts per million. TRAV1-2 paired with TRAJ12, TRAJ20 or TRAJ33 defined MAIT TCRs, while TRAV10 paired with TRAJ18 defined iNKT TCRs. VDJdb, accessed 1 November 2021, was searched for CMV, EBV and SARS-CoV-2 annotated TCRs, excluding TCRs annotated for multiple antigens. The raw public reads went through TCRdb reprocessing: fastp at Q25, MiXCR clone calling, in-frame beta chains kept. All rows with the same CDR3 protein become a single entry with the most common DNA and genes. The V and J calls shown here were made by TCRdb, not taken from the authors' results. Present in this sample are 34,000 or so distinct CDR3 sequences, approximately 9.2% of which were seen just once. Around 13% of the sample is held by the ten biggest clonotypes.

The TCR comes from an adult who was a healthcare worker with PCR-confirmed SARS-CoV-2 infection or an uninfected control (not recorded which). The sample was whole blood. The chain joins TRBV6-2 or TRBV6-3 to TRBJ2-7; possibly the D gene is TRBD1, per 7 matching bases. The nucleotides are TGTGCCAGCAGCGGGCAGGGGGGTTTGGAGCCCTACGAGCAGTACTTC. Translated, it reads CASSGQGGLEPYEQYF.